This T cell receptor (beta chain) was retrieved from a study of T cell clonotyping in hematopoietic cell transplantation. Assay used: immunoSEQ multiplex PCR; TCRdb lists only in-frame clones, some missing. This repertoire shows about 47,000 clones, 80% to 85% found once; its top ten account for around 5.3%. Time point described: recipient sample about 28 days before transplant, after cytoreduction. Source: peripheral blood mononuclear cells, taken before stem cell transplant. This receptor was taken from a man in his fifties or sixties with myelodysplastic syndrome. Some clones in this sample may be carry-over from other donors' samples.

As DNA, the CDR3 is TGTGCCAGTAGTATAACCGGGTCCGGGACAGGATATGGCTACACCTTC. This codes for CASSITGSGTGYGYTF. This rearrangement joins TRBV19 to TRBJ1-2; 8 bases map to TRBD1. Trimming took 2 bases from V and 5 from J; bases not matched to a gene: 10. From germline, CDR1 is LNHDA and CDR2 SQIVND (reference sequence). The CDR3 has 16 amino acids.